These 9 T cell receptor beta chains were sequenced from one sample in a study of OX40 agonist ivuxolimab in advanced cancers. Profiling relied on immunoSEQ multiplex PCR, and the TCRdb table lists in-frame clones only, not all of them. The table lists tens of thousands of clones, approximately 80% of them singletons. The sequences come from CD4+ or CD8+ T cells sorted from blood, collected in a trial of the OX40 agonist ivuxolimab. All receptors come from an adult with an advanced solid tumor such as melanoma, head and neck, liver or kidney cancer.

V and J are TRBV28 and TRBJ1-4; TRBD1 matches 8 bases. Germline CDR1 and CDR2: MDHEN and SYDVKM. The CDR3 consists of 14 residues. V lost 8 bases, J lost 8 bases, and 10 bases stayed unmatched. CDR3 protein: CASGEQGGGEKLFF. Here the CDR3 DNA reads TGTGCCAGCGGGGAACAGGGGGGGGGCGAAAAACTGTTTTTT.

This rearrangement joins TRBV7-8 to TRBJ2-1; 8 bases match TRBD1. J lost 8 bases, V lost 5 bases, and 11 bases had no gene match. This CDR3 region has 15 residues. Germline V gene sequence: CDR1 SGHVS, CDR2 FQNEAQ. Written as DNA, the CDR3 is TGTGCCAGCAGCCTACCCCGGACAGGGCGCCATGAGCAGTTCTTC. Its protein product is CASSLPRTGRHEQFF.

The chain combines TRBV5-3 with TRBJ2-7; 10 bases align to TRBD1. TRBV5-3 is reported as an ORF; its role is uncertain. The V and J ends lost 0 bases and 4 bases, in that order; junction bases with no gene match: 7. The CDR3 has 16 residues. CDR3 in DNA: TGTGCCAGAAGCTTGGCTACCGGGACAGGGGATTACGAGCAGTACGTC. Translation: CARSLATGTGDYEQYV.

This sequence joins TRBV28 and TRBJ2-7, with TRBD2 matching 12 bases. After removal of 1 base from V and 0 bases from J, the junction contained 13 bases not matched to a gene. CDR1 and CDR2 (germline): MDHEN, SYDVKM. This CDR3 has 20 residues. CDR3 in DNA: TGTGCCAGCAGTTTATCGGGGACAGGTCGACTAGCGGGAGACTCCTACGAGCAGTACTTC. Protein product: CASSLSGTGRLAGDSYEQYF.

A word on this clone: At one end the junction does not follow the germline gene, possibly because of a read error. The chain has TRBV28 and TRBJ1-1; 7 bases map to TRBD1. Looked up from germline, CDR1 is MDHEN and CDR2 is SYDVKM. There are 12 residues in the CDR3. The CDR3 DNA is TGTGCCAGCAGTTTATGGGGCCTACCAGGGGGTTTT. Its protein is CASSLWGLPGGF.

The V call is TRBV30, the J call TRBJ1-2, with 9 bases matching TRBD1. The length of the CDR3 is 14 residues. Germline V gene lookup returns CDR1 GTSNPN and CDR2 SVGIG (reference sequence). V trimming: 0 bases; J trimming: 7 bases; junction bases outside the gene matches: 6. The CDR3 region is CAWSVGTGKIGYTF. CDR3 bases: TGTGCCTGGAGTGTAGGGACAGGGAAGATTGGCTACACCTTC.

In the case of this clone: The sample has other DNA sequences that encode this CDR3 too. V and J are TRBV7-2 and TRBJ1-2; 7 bases align to TRBD1. The CDR3 consists of 14 residues. The V and J ends lost 5 bases and 2 bases, in that order; junction bases with no gene match: 5. Germline loops: CDR1 SGHTA, CDR2 FQGNSA. CDR3 bases: TGTGCCAGCAGCCCTATGACAGGGAACTATGGCTACACCTTC. It translates to CASSPMTGNYGYTF.

V and J are TRBV13 and TRBJ2-5, with 13 positions matching TRBD2. The J call is in doubt because the DNA end fits TRBJ2-7 better. The length of the CDR3 is 16 residues. The germline gives CDR1 PRHDT, CDR2 FYEKMQ (reference sequence). The CDR3 here is CASSLRLAGGTYEQYF. The CDR3 DNA reads as TGTGCCAGCAGCCTACGACTAGCGGGGGGAACCTACGAGCAGTACTTC.

This chain joins TRBV5-1 and TRBJ2-7; D is tentatively TRBD1 or TRBD2 (5 bases each). The CDR3 contains 14 residues. Germline CDR1 SGHRS, CDR2 YFSETQ. The V gene lost 0 bases and the J gene lost 6 bases, with 13 bases spanning the gap. The CDR3 spells CASSLGGTSGEQYF. The CDR3 DNA follows: TGCGCCAGCAGCTTGGGAGGGACGAGCGGCGAGCAGTACTTC.